A selection of T cell receptor beta chains follows, all from one sample in a study of T cells in Graves' hyperthyroidism and ophthalmopathy. TCRdb reanalysed the multiplex PCR reads using MiXCR and keeps one entry per CDR3 protein. The sample holds 380,000 or so distinct CDR3 sequences, about 15% seen once. The sample taken for sequencing was blood. The receptors here all came from a woman under 40 with Graves' hyperthyroidism. Each CDR3 is given with its conserved first and last residue. A D gene is named only where the DNA matches it firmly. Not all rows give a size; the values are once, few, many and, for expanded clones, a class.

D	J	V	size	CDR3	DNA
NA	TRBJ2-3	TRBV20-1	many	CSAKGDAGFFPDTQYF	TGCAGTGCCAAAGGGGATGCCGGGTTTTTCCCAGATACGCAGTATTTT
NA	TRBJ1-1	TRBV10-3	many	CAISERSNTEAFF	TGTGCCATCAGTGAGCGGTCGAACACTGAAGCTTTCTTT
TRBD2	TRBJ2-1	TRBV6-2/TRBV6-3	few	CASSEPGLAGGNEQFF	TGTGCCAGCAGCGAACCGGGACTAGCGGGAGGCAATGAGCAGTTCTTC
NA	TRBJ1-2	TRBV28	many	CASSLGAGSNYGYTF	TGTGCCAGCAGTTTAGGAGCAGGTTCTAACTATGGCTACACCTTC
NA	TRBJ2-2	TRBV6-1	NA	CASRVPEGGELFF	TGTGCCAGCCGGGTTCCTGAGGGCGGGGAGCTGTTTTTT
TRBD1	TRBJ2-1	TRBV30	many	CAWSPRDRIMNEQFF	TGTGCCTGGAGTCCCCGGGACAGGATAATGAATGAGCAGTTCTTC
TRBD2	TRBJ2-2	TRBV6-1	many	CASSEGGRETGELFF	TGTGCCAGCAGTGAAGGCGGGAGAGAGACCGGGGAGCTGTTTTTT
TRBD1	TRBJ2-7	TRBV20-1	NA	CSASSGTGVIYEQYF	TGCAGTGCTAGTTCCGGGACAGGGGTAATATACGAGCAGTACTTC
NA	TRBJ1-1	TRBV11-2	many	CASSLGGLVTEAFF	TGTGCCAGCAGCTTGGGGGGCTTAGTCACTGAAGCTTTCTTT
NA	TRBJ2-2	TRBV12-3/TRBV12-4	many	CASRPSNFNTGELFF	TGTGCCAGCAGGCCCTCGAACTTTAACACCGGGGAGCTGTTTTTT
NA	TRBJ1-6	TRBV27	few	CASSARDSPLHF	TGTGCCAGCAGTGCAAGGGATTCACCCCTCCACTTT
NA	TRBJ1-5	TRBV20-1	few	CSASLSGKFQPQHF	TGCAGTGCTAGCCTCTCAGGGAAATTTCAGCCCCAGCATTTT
TRBD1	TRBJ2-4	TRBV28	NA	CASSSYRGQENTQYF	TGTGCCAGCAGTTCGTACAGGGGGCAGGAAAACACTCAGTACTTC
NA	TRBJ2-7	TRBV28	many	CASTPVGDRAYEQYF	TGTGCCAGCACCCCGGTAGGAGACAGAGCCTACGAGCAGTACTTC
NA	TRBJ1-4	TRBV20-1	NA	CSASDSLKLFF	TGCAGTGCTAGTGACTCTCTAAAACTGTTTTTT
TRBD1	TRBJ2-1	TRBV12-3/TRBV12-4	few	CASSTHRGLNEQFF	TGTGCCAGCAGCACACACAGGGGTCTCAATGAGCAGTTCTTC
TRBD1	TRBJ1-6	TRBV7-2	many	CASSTAGTGGSPLHF	TGTGCCAGCAGCACCGCCGGGACAGGGGGCTCACCCCTCCACTTT
TRBD2	TRBJ2-1	TRBV20-1	many	CSAQLAGRDNEQFF	TGCAGTGCTCAACTAGCGGGACGGGACAATGAGCAGTTCTTC
TRBD2	TRBJ2-5	TRBV7-9	NA	CASSLPLAGQETQYF	TGTGCCAGCAGCCTACCACTAGCGGGGCAAGAGACCCAGTACTTC
TRBD1	TRBJ1-5	TRBV2	many	CASSRGSSNQPQHF	TGTGCCAGCAGCAGGGGGTCTAGCAATCAGCCCCAGCATTTT
TRBD2	TRBJ2-1	TRBV29-1	many	CSETSGRAGGEQFF	TGCAGCGAAACTAGCGGGAGGGCCGGGGGTGAGCAGTTCTTC
NA	TRBJ2-7	TRBV28	NA	CASSDPGGNEQYF	TGTGCCAGCAGTGACCCAGGAGGGAACGAGCAGTACTTC
NA	TRBJ1-1	TRBV7-8	many	CASSRDNYNTEAFF	TGTGCCAGCAGCAGGGACAACTATAACACTGAAGCTTTCTTT
NA	TRBJ2-7	TRBV20-1	few	CSASRSGAHRVDIYEQYF	TGCAGTGCTAGTAGGTCAGGGGCGCACCGGGTCGACATCTACGAGCAGTACTTC
TRBD1	TRBJ2-1	TRBV29-1	few	CSVGQGAKNEQFF	TGCAGCGTTGGACAGGGGGCTAAAAATGAGCAGTTCTTC
NA	TRBJ1-1	TRBV29-1	NA	CSVTGRFLTEAFF	TGCAGCGTTACGGGCCGTTTTTTGACTGAAGCTTTCTTT
NA	TRBJ1-3	TRBV20-1	NA	CSADFTGTGNTIYF	TGCAGTGCCGACTTCACAGGGACTGGAAACACCATATATTTT
TRBD1	TRBJ2-1	TRBV10-2	few	CASYAGTGPTGNEQFF	TGCGCCAGCTACGCGGGGACAGGGCCGACGGGGAATGAGCAGTTCTTC
TRBD2	TRBJ2-3	TRBV18	few	CASSKAGVADTQYF	TGTGCCAGCTCAAAAGCGGGAGTCGCAGATACGCAGTATTTT
NA	TRBJ1-3	TRBV6-1	NA	CASSDRAMENTIYF	TGTGCCAGCAGTGATCGGGCCATGGAAAACACCATATATTTT
NA	TRBJ2-2	TRBV12-3/TRBV12-4	few	CASSGDKNTGELFF	TGTGCCAGCAGTGGGGACAAGAACACCGGGGAGCTGTTTTTT
TRBD1	TRBJ2-6	TRBV19	few	CASSGTGALTGANVLTF	TGTGCCAGTAGTGGGACAGGGGCTCTGACTGGGGCCAACGTCCTGACTTTC
TRBD1	TRBJ2-5	TRBV30	many	CAWSIPMTGDETQYF	TGTGCCTGGAGTATTCCCATGACAGGGGATGAGACCCAGTACTTC
TRBD2	TRBJ2-5	TRBV20-1	many	CSARVAGAETQYF	TGCAGTGCTAGAGTCGCGGGAGCAGAGACCCAGTACTTC
NA	TRBJ2-5	TRBV20-1	few	CSARVGLQETQYF	TGCAGTGCTAGAGTAGGCCTACAAGAGACCCAGTACTTC
TRBD1	TRBJ2-1	TRBV11-1	many	CASSLYSSGTAYNEQFF	TGTGCCAGCAGCTTATACTCCTCCGGGACAGCTTACAATGAGCAGTTCTTC
TRBD2	TRBJ2-5	TRBV4-2	NA	CASSQFSGGEETQYF	TGTGCCAGCAGCCAATTTAGCGGGGGAGAAGAGACCCAGTACTTC
NA	TRBJ2-1	TRBV9	many	CASSVLANEQFF	TGTGCCAGCAGCGTACTAGCGAATGAGCAGTTCTTC
NA	TRBJ1-2	TRBV12-3/TRBV12-4	NA	CASSRERYTF	TGTGCCAGCAGCCGGGAGCGCTACACCTTC
NA	TRBJ1-1	TRBV7-8	many	CASSPLTNTEAFF	TGTGCCAGCAGCCCCCTTACGAACACTGAAGCTTTCTTT
TRBD1	TRBJ2-2	TRBV28	many	CASLMGTANTGELFF	TGTGCCAGCTTAATGGGGACAGCGAACACCGGGGAGCTGTTTTTT
NA	TRBJ2-2	TRBV6-4	NA	CASSSTGVTGELFF	TGTGCCAGCAGTTCGACGGGAGTCACCGGGGAGCTGTTTTTT
TRBD2	TRBJ2-3	TRBV12-3/TRBV12-4	many	CASRKVGLAGTDTQYF	TGTGCCAGCAGAAAGGTCGGACTAGCGGGCACAGATACGCAGTATTTT
NA	TRBJ2-1	TRBV4-1	few	CASSQVDFNEQFF	TGTGCCAGCAGCCAAGTGGACTTCAATGAGCAGTTCTTC
TRBD1	TRBJ2-7	TRBV11-1	NA	CASSPTTTGGEQYF	TGTGCCAGCAGCCCCACAACGACAGGGGGCGAGCAGTACTTC
NA	TRBJ2-3	TRBV11-1	many	CASSTNGLTGEDTQYF	TGTGCCAGCAGCACAAACGGACTCACCGGGGAAGATACGCAGTATTTT
NA	TRBJ2-7	TRBV10-1	medium-sized	CASSESSLHEQYF	TGCGCCAGCAGTGAGTCTAGCTTGCACGAGCAGTACTTC
NA	TRBJ2-7	TRBV12-3/TRBV12-4	many	CASSFQGYEQYF	TGTGCCAGCAGTTTTCAAGGTTACGAGCAGTACTTC
TRBD1	TRBJ1-1	TRBV10-3	many	CAIRVDRVNTEAFF	TGTGCCATCAGGGTGGACAGGGTGAACACTGAAGCTTTCTTT
NA	TRBJ2-3	TRBV20-1	many	CSAGDLVADTQYF	TGCAGTGCTGGGGACCTGGTGGCAGATACGCAGTATTTT
NA	TRBJ2-2	TRBV28	many	CASSPGTYNTGELFF	TGTGCCAGCAGTCCCGGGACTTATAACACCGGGGAGCTGTTTTTT